Presented here are 9 T cell receptor beta chains from one specimen sequenced in a study of early T cells in non-severe SARS-CoV-2 infection. MiXCR was run by TCRdb on the 5' RACE reads, yielding one entry per CDR3 protein. The table records 30,000 to 35,000 distinct CDR3 sequences, roughly 4.8% of them present only once. The sequenced sample was whole blood. The origin of the receptors is an adult who was a healthcare worker with PCR-confirmed SARS-CoV-2 infection or an uninfected control (not recorded which).

This clonotype has ten or more counts. The CDR3 region is CAISHTGQGAYEQYF. The CDR3 nucleotides are TGTGCCATCAGTCACACCGGCCAGGGGGCGTACGAGCAGTACTTC. The V and J genes are TRBV10-3 and TRBJ2-7; 8 bases line up with TRBD1. This CDR3 is 15 amino acids long. CDR1 is ENHRY, CDR2 SYGVKD, per germline. V was pared by 5 bases and J by 4 bases, with 10 bases of the junction left unmatched.

This clonotype was counted a few times. The rearrangement joins TRBV12-3 or TRBV12-4 to TRBJ2-3; D remains ambiguous. V was shortened by 3 bases and J by 0 bases, with 10 bases between the two germline ends. The CDR3 is 15 amino acids. The CDR3 protein is CASSFSPRSTDTQYF. DNA of the CDR3: TGTGCCAGCAGTTTTAGCCCCCGTAGCACAGATACGCAGTATTTT.

The sample holds many counts of this clonotype. The gene calls are TRBV29-1 and TRBJ2-1, with 10 positions matching TRBD2. Trimming cost V 6 bases and J 7 bases; bases outside gene matches: 9. This CDR3 comprises 14 residues. CDR1 and CDR2 (germline): SQVTM, ANQGSEA. As DNA, the CDR3 is TGCAGCGTCAATAAAGCGGGAGGGAGTAATGAGCAGTTCTTC. It specifies CSVNKAGGSNEQFF.

Ten or more counts support this clonotype. V usage is TRBV7-3 and J usage is TRBJ2-1, with a tentative D call TRBD2 (5 bases). V was pared by 1 base and J by 3 bases, with 10 bases between. The CDR3 extends over 15 amino acids. Germline V gene sequence: CDR1 SGHTA, CDR2 FQGTGA. CDR3 DNA sequence: TGTGCCAGCAGCTTAAACCCCGGGGTCTACAATGAGCAGTTCTTC. Amino acid sequence: CASSLNPGVYNEQFF.

Many counts were recorded for this clonotype. The chain combines TRBV7-2 with TRBJ2-7, with 11 nucleotides matching TRBD2. The CDR3 is 15 residues long. Germline V gene lookup returns CDR1 SGHTA and CDR2 FQGNSA. J lost 3 bases, V lost 5 bases, and 6 bases had no gene match. The CDR3 sequence: CASSVQLAGDYEQYF. The CDR3 DNA reads TGTGCCAGCAGCGTCCAACTAGCGGGGGACTACGAGCAGTACTTC.

J is TRBJ2-7 and V is TRBV27, with D possibly TRBD1 on 5 matching bases. This CDR3 is 13 amino acids long. Trimming removed 6 bases at V and 2 bases at J, with 11 bases between. The germline V gene encodes CDR1 MNHEY and CDR2 SMNVEV (reference sequence). The CDR3 DNA is TGTGCCAGCAGACGAGACAGAACCTACGAGCAGTACTTC. Translated, it gives CASRRDRTYEQYF.

The chain joins TRBV2 to TRBJ2-2, with D unclear. CDR1 SNHLY and CDR2 FYNNEI come from the germline V gene. The CDR3 runs 14 residues. V dropped 1 base and J dropped 1 base, with 4 bases sitting between them. CDR3 amino acids: CASSEGRNTGELFF. The CDR3 bases are TGTGCCAGCAGTGAAGGCCGGAACACCGGGGAGCTGTTTTTT.

This chain connects TRBV30 to TRBJ2-3; no definite D call. Trimming removed 0 bases at V and 0 bases at J, with 10 bases between. The CDR3 totals 15 residues. Germline V CDR1 and CDR2: GTSNPN, SVGIG (reference sequence). DNA for the CDR3: TGTGCCTGGAGTGTACTGGCGACTAGCACAGATACGCAGTATTTT. Translated, it gives CAWSVLATSTDTQYF.

The sample holds many counts of this clonotype. This chain joins TRBV11-1 and TRBJ2-3, with no clear D. CDR1 is SGHAT, CDR2 FQDESV, per germline (reference sequence). This CDR3 is 14 amino acids long. Trimming stripped 5 bases from V and 4 bases from J, with 13 bases between. The CDR3 spells CASSPSPGPDTQYF. The CDR3 DNA follows: TGTGCCAGCAGCCCCTCGCCCGGACCAGATACGCAGTATTTT.